Listed here are 28 T cell receptor beta chains from one sample, sequenced in a study of T cell changes during pregnancy in multiple sclerosis. The table came from immunoSEQ multiplex PCR; TCRdb's copy has only in-frame clones and leaves some out. The sample lists roughly 89,000 clones, over 85% occurring once. Source: peripheral blood, taken in the first trimester of pregnancy. The source of these receptors is a female donor with multiple sclerosis, enrolled in a pregnancy study.

The chain couples TRBV5-1 to TRBJ2-5, with no clear D. The germline V gene has CDR1 SGHRS and CDR2 YFSETQ. This CDR3 is 14 amino acids long. V was cut by 3 bases and J by 1 base, with 10 bases left in between. The CDR3 is CASSSPTGQETQYF. DNA of the CDR3: TGCGCCAGCAGCTCCCCCACGGGCCAAGAGACCCAGTACTTC.

V and J are TRBV7-2 and TRBJ2-5; 9 bases are a match to TRBD1. The germline CDR1 and CDR2 sequences are SGHTA and FQGNSA. V was clipped by 5 bases and J by 4 bases; unmatched bases: 11. The CDR3 consists of 16 residues. The CDR3 DNA follows: TGTGCCAGCAGCCCCCGGCGGACAGGGGATGGAGAGACCCAGTACTTC. Protein sequence: CASSPRRTGDGETQYF.

The CDR3 sequence is CAISASGGQETQYF. The CDR3 DNA is TGTGCCATCAGTGCTAGCGGTGGACAAGAGACCCAGTACTTC. The chain uses TRBV10-3 and TRBJ2-5; TRBD2 matches 7 bases. This CDR3 contains 14 residues. The germline CDR1 and CDR2 sequences are ENHRY and SYGVKD. Trimming took 4 bases from V and 2 from J; bases not matched to a gene: 4.

This rearrangement joins TRBV2 to TRBJ1-5; 9 bases are shared with TRBD1. V shed 9 bases, J shed 4 bases, and the junction held 13 bases outside the gene matches. This CDR3 spans 16 amino acids. Germline V lookup: CDR1 SNHLY, CDR2 FYNNEI. The CDR3 sequence: CASSWTGEKKNQPQHF. CDR3 bases: TGTGCCAGTTCTTGGACAGGGGAGAAGAAAAATCAGCCCCAGCATTTT.

As for this clone: Other DNA sequences in the sample encode the same CDR3. The CDR3 loop reads CASSVEQGQDVGETQYF. CDR3 DNA: TGTGCCAGCAGCGTAGAGCAAGGACAGGATGTCGGAGAGACCCAGTACTTC. The V and J genes are TRBV9 and TRBJ2-5; 7 bases map to TRBD1. Trimming removed 0 bases from V and 4 bases from J; junction bases left unmatched: 12. The CDR3 consists of 17 residues. Per germline, CDR1 SGDLS and CDR2 YYNGEE.

This clone has only one observation. The chain recombines TRBV5-1 with TRBJ1-1; D not certain. The CDR3 spans 13 residues. The germline V gene has CDR1 SGHRS and CDR2 YFSETQ. The V and J ends lost 3 bases and 0 bases respectively, with 6 bases between them. Here the CDR3 DNA reads TGCGCCAGCAGCTCATCGGTGAACACTGAAGCTTTCTTT. Protein product: CASSSSVNTEAFF.

V is TRBV18 and J is TRBJ2-7, with 7 bases identical to TRBD1. Germline V CDR1 and CDR2: KGHSH, LQKENI. V was pared by 3 bases and J by 3 bases, with 5 bases of the junction left unmatched. The CDR3 runs to 14 residues. The CDR3 here is CASSPRQGLYEQYF. Here the CDR3 DNA reads TGTGCCAGCTCACCGCGACAGGGTCTCTACGAGCAGTACTTC.

V gene TRBV2 combines with J gene TRBJ1-1, with D perhaps matching TRBD1 (6 bases). Germline CDR1 SNHLY, CDR2 FYNNEI. Trimming shortened V by 3 bases and J by 4 bases, and 9 bases separated the two germline ends. The CDR3 length is 13 residues. The CDR3 DNA follows: TGTGCCAGCAGTGACCAGGGGATCACTGAAGCTTTCTTT. Its translation: CASSDQGITEAFF.

The chain has TRBV7-9 and TRBJ1-2; D remains ambiguous. The CDR3 is made up of 16 amino acids. Germline CDR1 reads SEHNR; CDR2 reads FQNEAQ (reference sequence). V lost 6 bases and J 2 bases, leaving 19 bases between the germline ends. DNA of the CDR3: TGTGCCAGCAGTACCCCTGGCGGCCGCCAGAACTATGGCTACACCTTC. This gives the protein CASSTPGGRQNYGYTF.

This clone was detected only once. This chain connects TRBV7-9 to TRBJ2-5, with 12 bases that match TRBD2. J gave up 2 bases and V 1 base, and 8 bases lay outside the gene matches. The germline V gene encodes CDR1 SEHNR and CDR2 FQNEAQ (reference sequence). The CDR3 is 18 amino acids. CDR3 residues: CASSLDRRTSGVQETQYF. The DNA for the CDR3 is TGTGCCAGCAGCTTAGATCGCAGGACTAGCGGGGTTCAAGAGACCCAGTACTTC.

Only one count was recorded for this clone. The chain recombines TRBV15 with TRBJ2-5, with D perhaps matching TRBD1 (5 bases). The CDR3 contains 15 residues. V lost 0 bases and J 5 bases, leaving 13 bases between the germline ends. From germline, CDR1 is LNHNV and CDR2 YYDKDF (reference sequence). CDR3 amino acids: CATSRDVGAGETQYF. The DNA of the CDR3 is TGTGCCACCAGCAGAGATGTAGGGGCCGGTGAGACCCAGTACTTC.

The chain uses TRBV19 and TRBJ2-1; 10 nucleotides match TRBD2. Germline CDR1 and CDR2: LNHDA and SQIVND (reference sequence). Trimming cost V 4 bases and J 10 bases; bases outside gene matches: 13. The length of the CDR3 is 16 residues. The CDR3 region is CASSTPGLAASYEQFF. The CDR3 DNA reads TGTGCCAGTAGTACTCCTGGACTAGCGGCCTCCTACGAGCAGTTCTTC.

This clone appeared once. The rearrangement uses TRBV30 and TRBJ1-2; the D is unclear. The CDR3 is made up of 11 amino acids. Germline CDR1 GTSNPN, CDR2 SVGIG (reference sequence). The V and J ends lost 2 bases and 8 bases respectively, with 9 bases between them. CDR3 DNA: TGTGCCTGGAGTTCAGGAAGCGGCTACACCTTC. It translates to CAWSSGSGYTF.

The gene calls are TRBV18 and TRBJ1-4, with D maybe TRBD1 (6 bases). The CDR3 contains 18 residues. In germline, CDR1 is KGHSH, CDR2 LQKENI. With 4 bases removed from V and 0 bases from J, the gap between germline ends came to 18 bases. CDR3 in DNA: TGTGCCAGCTCACAGCAACAGGGCCGTTTGTCAACTAATGAAAAACTGTTTTTT. Protein: CASSQQQGRLSTNEKLFF.

The chain joins TRBV5-4 to TRBJ2-5; TRBD2 matches 9 bases. Germline-derived CDR1 and CDR2 are SGHNT and YYREEE (reference sequence). V was clipped by 4 bases and J by 4 bases; unmatched bases: 8. The CDR3 contains 15 residues. CDR3 region: CASSAGGGAPETQYF. The CDR3 nucleotides read TGTGCCAGCAGCGCGGGCGGGGGGGCCCCAGAGACCCAGTACTTC.

V and J are TRBV10-3 and TRBJ1-2, with D hard to call. CDR1 is ENHRY and CDR2 is SYGVKD in the germline V gene. This CDR3 has 18 amino acids. Trimming left V 2 bases short and J 4 bases short, with 23 bases between. The CDR3 sequence: CAISEGDGRARRTYGYTF. DNA for the CDR3: TGTGCCATCAGTGAGGGTGACGGCCGGGCGAGGAGGACCTATGGCTACACCTTC.

The J gene is TRBJ2-1, the V gene TRBV19; D gene unclear. The CDR3 is made up of 15 amino acids. V was pared by 2 bases and J by 1 base, with 9 bases between. Germline CDR1 LNHDA, CDR2 SQIVND (reference sequence). The CDR3 protein is CASSISVPSYNEQFF. The CDR3 coding sequence is TGTGCCAGTAGTATATCCGTTCCTTCCTACAATGAGCAGTTCTTC.

This sequence joins TRBV7-8 and TRBJ2-7; TRBD1 aligns across 8 bases. The CDR3 length is 15 residues. Trimming removed 1 base from V and 1 base from J; junction bases left unmatched: 3. Germline loops: CDR1 SGHVS, CDR2 FQNEAQ. CDR3 nucleotide sequence: TGTGCCAGCAGCTTAGATTGGGACAGGTCCTACGAGCAGTACTTC. Its translation is CASSLDWDRSYEQYF. Combining the CDR3 with reference TRBV7-8 and TRBJ2-7 gives the whole variable domain GAGVSQSPRYKVAKRGQDVALRCDPISGHVSLFWYQQALGQGPEFLTYFQNEAQLDKSGLPSDRFFAERPEGSVSTLKIQRTQQEDSAVYLCASSLDWDRSYEQYFGPGTRLTVT.

The J gene is TRBJ2-2, the V gene TRBV7-6; TRBD2 matches at 8 bases. The CDR3 totals 13 residues. The trim removed 9 bases at V and 6 bases at J, leaving 6 bases unmatched. Germline V gene lookup returns CDR1 SGHVS and CDR2 FNYEAQ. CDR3 sequence (DNA): TGTGCCAGTATGGCGGGGGGTTCCGGGGAGCTGTTTTTT. As protein: CASMAGGSGELFF.

The V call is TRBV9, the J call TRBJ2-6; a weak D match, TRBD1 (6 bases). The V and J ends lost 4 bases and 2 bases respectively, with 16 bases between them. Germline V lookup: CDR1 SGDLS, CDR2 YYNGEE. This CDR3 has 17 residues. As DNA, the CDR3 is TGTGCCAGCAGCCCGATTATGACAGGAGCTGGGGCCAACGTCCTGACTTTC. Its protein product is CASSPIMTGAGANVLTF.

The genes are TRBV7-6 and TRBJ1-1, with D perhaps matching TRBD1 (5 bases). The CDR3 covers 16 residues. V was pared by 0 bases and J by 3 bases, with 14 bases between. Germline-derived CDR1 and CDR2 are SGHVS and FNYEAQ. CDR3 loop: CASSLAGGDADTEAFF. Here the CDR3 DNA reads TGTGCCAGCAGCTTAGCGGGAGGGGATGCGGACACTGAAGCTTTCTTT.

This chain joins TRBV9 and TRBJ2-3, with TRBD2 matching 10 bases. After removal of 7 bases from V and 6 bases from J, the junction contained 8 bases not matched to a gene. The CDR3 extends over 14 amino acids. Germline V gene data show CDR1 as SGDLS and CDR2 as YYNGEE. CDR3 DNA sequence: TGTGCCAGCCGGGGTAGCGGGGGGCCGGATACGCAGTATTTT. It codes for CASRGSGGPDTQYF.

This rearrangement joins TRBV29-1 to TRBJ1-2; D gene uncertain. Trimming shortened V by 6 bases and J by 0 bases, and 11 bases separated the two germline ends. This CDR3 contains 13 residues. Germline-derived CDR1 and CDR2 are SQVTM and ANQGSEA. The CDR3, as DNA: TGCAGCGTCGGGGTTCAGGCTAACTATGGCTACACCTTC. Protein sequence: CSVGVQANYGYTF.

The rearrangement joins TRBV10-3 to TRBJ2-7, with 12 positions matching TRBD2. V lost 10 bases and J lost 0; bases outside the gene matches: 13. CDR1 and CDR2 (germline): ENHRY, SYGVKD. The CDR3 is 17 residues long. The chain's CDR3 is CATLAGGPALSSYEQYF. In DNA form, the CDR3 reads TGTGCCACCCTAGCGGGGGGGCCAGCCCTGAGCTCCTACGAGCAGTACTTC.

The rearrangement uses TRBV19 and TRBJ1-1, with D possibly TRBD1 on 5 matching bases. The CDR3 extends over 14 amino acids. Germline V gives CDR1 LNHDA, CDR2 SQIVND (reference sequence). The ends were cut back, 3 bases at V and 1 base at J, with 9 bases in the middle. Here the CDR3 DNA reads TGTGCCAGTAGTATGGGGCAGCCGAACACTGAAGCTTTCTTT. Its protein product is CASSMGQPNTEAFF. The variable domain in full, completed from reference TRBV19 and TRBJ1-1, reads DGGITQSPKYLFRKEGQNVTLSCEQNLNHDAMYWYRQDPGQGLRLIYYSQIVNDFQKGDIAEGYSVSREKKESFPLTVTSAQKNPTAFYLCASSMGQPNTEAFFGQGTRLTVV.

V gene TRBV18 combines with J gene TRBJ1-3; 8 positions agree with TRBD1. The CDR3 has 14 amino acids. Losses at the gene ends were 2 bases for V and 4 bases for J; bases not matched to a gene: 1. Germline lookup yields CDR1 KGHSH and CDR2 LQKENI. The CDR3 sequence is CASSPGQGGNTIYF. CDR3 sequence (DNA): TGTGCCAGCTCACCAGGACAGGGAGGAAACACCATATATTTT.

The chain uses TRBV18 and TRBJ1-1, with D perhaps matching TRBD1 (6 bases). CDR3 length: 15 residues. Germline CDR1 reads KGHSH; CDR2 reads LQKENI. V lost 5 bases to trimming and J lost 3 bases, with 16 bases between them. CDR3 loop: CASSGQSVPDTEAFF. The CDR3 region has the DNA TGTGCCAGCTCAGGACAGTCAGTCCCAGACACTGAAGCTTTCTTT.

The rearrangement joins TRBV6-1 to TRBJ2-2; 7 bases line up with TRBD1. This CDR3 has 16 amino acids. With 1 base clipped from V and 0 bases from J, the junction kept 2 bases outside the gene matches. The germline CDR1 and CDR2 sequences are MNHNS and SASEGT. CDR3 in amino acids: CASSEGQGANTGELFF. The CDR3 coding sequence is TGTGCCAGCAGTGAAGGTCAGGGGGCGAACACCGGGGAGCTGTTTTTT.